The rows below give T cell receptor beta chains drawn from one sample of a study of blood T cells in healthy people across ages. In TCRdb, the 5' RACE reads were re-called with MiXCR into one record per CDR3 protein. The sample carries about 1.1 million distinct CDR3 sequences, more than 30% recorded once. Sequences were obtained from blood. The receptors come from a young man in good health. Both conserved end residues are part of each CDR3. D genes are given only for firm matches. Clone size, where shown, is once, few, many, or a class for clones that have expanded.

J: TRBJ2-7
D: TRBD2
V: TRBV20-1
size: few
CDR3: CSARRDYSWEQYF
DNA: TGCAGTGCTAGAAGGGACTATTCCTGGGAGCAGTACTTC

J: TRBJ1-4
D: NA
V: TRBV30
size: NA
CDR3: CAWKYAGEKLFF
DNA: TGTGCCTGGAAATATGCCGGCGAAAAACTGTTTTTT

J: TRBJ2-1
D: TRBD2
V: TRBV20-1
size: NA
CDR3: CSALKPGLAGVRSYNERFF
DNA: TGCAGTGCCCTCAAACCGGGACTAGCGGGGGTGAGATCCTACAATGAGCGGTTCTTC

J: TRBJ1-1
D: NA
V: TRBV7-6
size: NA
CDR3: CASSYKVGGEAFF
DNA: TGTGCCAGCAGCTACAAGGTGGGAGGGGAAGCTTTCTTT

J: TRBJ2-1
D: NA
V: TRBV4-3
size: NA
CDR3: CASSNRTSRANEQFF
DNA: TGCGCCAGCAGCAATCGGACGTCCAGAGCCAATGAGCAGTTCTTC

J: TRBJ1-5
D: NA
V: TRBV4-2
size: NA
CDR3: CASSATQDSNQPQHF
DNA: TGTGCCAGCAGCGCAACCCAGGACAGCAATCAGCCCCAGCATTTT

J: TRBJ2-2
D: NA
V: TRBV7-2
size: NA
CDR3: CASSLLFTRNTGELFF
DNA: TGTGCCAGCAGCTTATTATTCACTAGGAACACCGGGGAGCTGTTTTTT

J: TRBJ2-3
D: NA
V: TRBV10-3
size: few
CDR3: CAISPRGRGQNPDTQYF
DNA: TGTGCCATCAGCCCCAGGGGCAGGGGACAAAATCCAGATACGCAGTATTTT

J: TRBJ2-7
D: TRBD2
V: TRBV12-3/TRBV12-4
size: few
CDR3: CASSSGLAGLHNEQYF
DNA: TGTGCCAGCAGTTCCGGACTAGCGGGGCTCCACAATGAGCAGTACTTC

J: TRBJ2-1
D: NA
V: TRBV20-1
size: many
CDR3: CSASPPLVASYNEQFF
DNA: TGCAGTGCTAGTCCCCCTTTAGTAGCCTCCTACAATGAGCAGTTCTTC

J: TRBJ1-5
D: NA
V: TRBV21-1
size: NA
CDR3: CASSKASGGVDRNQPQHF
DNA: TGTGCCAGCAGCAAAGCATCGGGGGGCGTGGATCGCAATCAGCCCCAGCATTTT

J: TRBJ1-6
D: TRBD1
V: TRBV7-2
size: NA
CDR3: CASAPVQGAGNLPLHF
DNA: TGTGCCAGCGCGCCTGTACAGGGGGCAGGTAATTTACCCCTCCACTTT

J: TRBJ2-4
D: NA
V: TRBV20-1
size: few
CDR3: CSAGPQMGWGALAKNIQYF
DNA: TGCAGTGCTGGCCCCCAAATGGGATGGGGGGCGCTAGCCAAAAACATTCAGTACTTC

J: TRBJ2-5
D: NA
V: TRBV7-9
size: few
CDR3: CASSLSDRQETQYF
DNA: TGTGCCAGCAGCTTATCAGATCGCCAAGAGACCCAGTACTTC

J: TRBJ2-1
D: NA
V: TRBV20-1
size: NA
CDR3: CSARDSDSPSYNAQFF
DNA: TGCAGTGCTAGAGATTCGGACAGTCCCTCCTACAATGCGCAGTTCTTC

J: TRBJ1-2
D: TRBD1
V: TRBV5-6
size: few
CDR3: CASSGTGDGYGYTF
DNA: TGTGCCAGCAGCGGTACAGGGGACGGCTATGGCTACACCTTC

J: TRBJ2-1
D: NA
V: TRBV27
size: NA
CDR3: CASVGLSYNEQFF
DNA: TGTGCCAGCGTGGGTCTGTCCTACAATGAGCAGTTCTTC

J: TRBJ1-1
D: NA
V: TRBV7-8
size: NA
CDR3: CASSLNDFQNTEAFF
DNA: TGTGCCAGCAGCTTAAATGATTTCCAGAACACTGAAGCTTTCTTT

J: TRBJ1-6
D: NA
V: TRBV20-1
size: few
CDR3: CSARDTTGYFISPLHF
DNA: TGCAGTGCTAGAGATACAACAGGGTATTTTATTTCACCCCTCCACTTT

J: TRBJ2-3
D: NA
V: TRBV21-1
size: NA
CDR3: CASSQGPGIGTDTQYF
DNA: TGTGCCAGCAGCCAAGGACCAGGGATAGGCACAGATACGCAGTATTTT

J: TRBJ1-5
D: NA
V: TRBV5-1
size: NA
CDR3: CASSLEPGYLDQPQHF
DNA: TGCGCCAGCAGCTTGGAACCAGGGTACTTGGATCAGCCCCAGCATTTT

J: TRBJ1-2
D: NA
V: TRBV6-6
size: NA
CDR3: CASSYQTNHGYTF
DNA: TGTGCCAGCAGTTACCAGACTAACCATGGCTACACCTTC

J: TRBJ2-7
D: TRBD1
V: TRBV10-3
size: few
CDR3: CAISPGGAESEQYF
DNA: TGTGCCATCAGTCCAGGGGGCGCTGAGTCCGAGCAGTACTTC

J: TRBJ1-1
D: TRBD1
V: TRBV5-1
size: NA
CDR3: CASSIQGTEAYTEAFF
DNA: TGCGCCAGCAGCATACAAGGGACAGAGGCCTACACTGAAGCTTTCTTT